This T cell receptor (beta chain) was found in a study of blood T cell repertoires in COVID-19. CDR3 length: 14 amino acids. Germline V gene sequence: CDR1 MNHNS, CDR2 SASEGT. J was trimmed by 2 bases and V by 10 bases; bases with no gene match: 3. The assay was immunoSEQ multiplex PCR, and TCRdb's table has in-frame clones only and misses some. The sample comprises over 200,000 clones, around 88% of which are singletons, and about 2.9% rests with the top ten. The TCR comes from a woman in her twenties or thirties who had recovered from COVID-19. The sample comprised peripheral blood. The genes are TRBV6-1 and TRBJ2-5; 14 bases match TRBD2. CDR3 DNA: TGTGCCATAGGGACTAGCGGGGGACAAGAGACCCAGTACTTC. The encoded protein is CAIGTSGGQETQYF.